Shown below are 13 T cell receptor beta chains from a single sample sequenced in a study of cytomegalovirus exposure and HLA in healthy donors. The PCR made use of 60 Vbeta and 13 Jbeta primers. This table comes from immunoSEQ multiplex PCR, and its TCRdb copy is limited to in-frame clones, with some not included. The data contain under 200,000 clones, about 12% of them singletons. Sequenced input: PBMCs. These TCRs come from a man in his fifties in good health and CMV-seropositive.

This clone was seen more than once but under ten times. V and J are TRBV5-1 and TRBJ2-3; 12 nucleotides line up with TRBD2. The CDR3 extends over 16 amino acids. V gave up 0 bases and J gave up 4 bases; unmatched junction bases: 3. Germline lookup yields CDR1 SGHRS and CDR2 YFSETQ. DNA of the CDR3: TGCGCCAGCAGCTTGGAACCTAGCGGGGGGGCAGATACGCAGTATTTT. It is translated as CASSLEPSGGADTQYF.

This clone was seen a handful of times. This rearrangement joins TRBV7-2 to TRBJ2-5; weak D call: TRBD2 (6 bases). This CDR3 spans 15 amino acids. Germline V gives CDR1 SGHTA, CDR2 FQGNSA. V was trimmed by 1 base and J by 2 bases, leaving 11 bases between them. The CDR3 sequence: CASSLVGTSQETQYF. The CDR3 DNA sequence: TGTGCCAGCAGCTTAGTGGGGACTTCTCAAGAGACCCAGTACTTC.

The rearrangement uses TRBV5-1 and TRBJ2-7, with 8 bases lining up with TRBD2. This CDR3 spans 17 amino acids. V was clipped by 0 bases and J by 4 bases; unmatched bases: 12. Germline V gene data show CDR1 as SGHRS and CDR2 as YFSETQ. This CDR3 is CASSLAGYAGGQYEQYF. Written as DNA, the CDR3 is TGCGCCAGCAGCTTGGCGGGTTACGCGGGGGGACAATACGAGCAGTACTTC.

This clone turned up a few times. The chain has TRBV27 and TRBJ1-5; perhaps TRBD1 as D (5 bases). V gave up 2 bases and J gave up 7 bases, with 12 bases separating them. The germline V gene has CDR1 MNHEY and CDR2 SMNVEV (reference sequence). The CDR3 runs 14 residues. As DNA, the CDR3 is TGTGCCAGCAGTTTAGAGGGGCGGGAACAGCCCCAGCATTTT. It is translated as CASSLEGREQPQHF.

The CDR3 reads CASSTRGGFTEAFF. The CDR3 DNA reads as TGTGCCAGCAGTACGCGCGGCGGCTTTACTGAAGCTTTCTTT. The V call is TRBV28, the J call TRBJ1-1; D remains unclear. The CDR3 runs to 14 residues. In germline, CDR1 is MDHEN, CDR2 SYDVKM. V gave up 5 bases and J gave up 5 bases, with 15 bases separating them.

The V call is TRBV7-2, the J call TRBJ2-1; 7 nucleotides line up with TRBD1. The CDR3 loop spans 15 amino acids. Unmatched junction bases numbered 6, after V lost 5 bases and J lost 2 bases. CDR1 SGHTA and CDR2 FQGNSA come from the germline V gene. The CDR3 protein is CASSLDRRTYNEQFF. The CDR3 DNA reads TGTGCCAGCAGCCTGGACAGGCGAACCTACAATGAGCAGTTCTTC.

V gene TRBV5-1 combines with J gene TRBJ1-6, with D perhaps TRBD1 (6 bases). The germline CDR1 and CDR2 sequences are SGHRS and YFSETQ. Deletions cut 3 bases from V and 11 bases from J, with 18 bases between. This CDR3 spans 15 amino acids. CDR3 sequence: CASSSPDRTNPPLHF. DNA for the CDR3: TGCGCCAGCAGCTCCCCGGACAGAACCAATCCACCCCTCCACTTT.

The chain employs TRBV7-9 and TRBJ1-2; no clear D. The CDR3 covers 15 residues. Trimming removed 7 bases at V and 4 bases at J, with 19 bases between. Germline CDR1 and CDR2: SEHNR and FQNEAQ (reference sequence). In nucleotides, the CDR3 is TGTGCCAGCATCTCCTCGGGCCGAGCGGTCTATGGCTACACCTTC. Its protein product is CASISSGRAVYGYTF. Using reference TRBV7-9 and TRBJ1-2 for the parts outside the CDR3, the full variable domain is DTGVSQNPRHKITKRGQNVTFRCDPISEHNRLYWYRQTLGQGPEFLTYFQNEAQLEKSRLLSDRFSAERPKGSFSTLEIQRTEQGDSAMYLCASISSGRAVYGYTFGSGTRLTVV.

This clone has more than one count but fewer than ten. V gene TRBV28 combines with J gene TRBJ1-6, with a possible D match to TRBD1 (6 bases). V shed 6 bases and J shed 7 bases, with 19 bases lying between them. The length of the CDR3 is 16 residues. Germline V lookup: CDR1 MDHEN, CDR2 SYDVKM. The CDR3: CASRSGRQGNNSPLHF. The DNA of the CDR3 is TGTGCCAGCAGGTCTGGCAGGCAGGGGAACAATTCACCCCTCCACTTT.

This rearrangement joins TRBV5-1 to TRBJ1-6, with TRBD1 matching 9 bases. From germline, CDR1 is SGHRS and CDR2 YFSETQ. The CDR3 is 17 amino acids. With 4 bases clipped from V and 5 bases from J, the junction kept 10 bases outside the gene matches. CDR3: CASSRDREVFHNSPLHF. The DNA for the CDR3 is TGCGCCAGCAGCCGGGACAGGGAAGTTTTTCATAATTCACCCCTCCACTTT. Full variable domain (remainder filled in from reference TRBV5-1 and TRBJ1-6): KAGVTQTPRYLIKTRGQQVTLSCSPISGHRSVSWYQQTPGQGLQFLFEYFSETQRNKGNFPGRFSGRQFSNSRSEMNVSTLELGDSALYLCASSRDREVFHNSPLHFGNGTRLTVT.

The rearrangement uses TRBV7-7 and TRBJ2-5, with 7 bases aligning to TRBD1. Germline V gives CDR1 SSHAT, CDR2 FNYEAQ (reference sequence). Trimming at V came to 2 bases and at J to 9 bases, leaving 12 bases not matched to a gene. CDR3 length: 15 residues. The CDR3 region is CASSLMGQSNEAQYF. The CDR3 DNA reads TGTGCCAGCAGCTTAATGGGACAGTCTAACGAGGCCCAGTACTTC.

The chain uses TRBV2 and TRBJ2-4, with 11 bases fitting TRBD2. The CDR3 spans 14 residues. The V segment lost 5 bases and the J segment 6 bases; nucleotides outside the gene matches: 3. Germline V lookup: CDR1 SNHLY, CDR2 FYNNEI. CDR3 DNA: TGTGCCAGCAGTCCGGGACTAGCGGTAAACATTCAGTACTTC. Its translation: CASSPGLAVNIQYF.

The V and J genes are TRBV9 and TRBJ2-2; D ambiguous. The CDR3 runs 16 residues. Deletions cut 0 bases from V and 3 bases from J, with 12 bases between. The germline gives CDR1 SGDLS, CDR2 YYNGEE. The CDR3 sequence is CASSVEVAAYTGELFF. CDR3 in DNA: TGTGCCAGCAGCGTAGAAGTGGCAGCGTACACCGGGGAGCTGTTTTTT.